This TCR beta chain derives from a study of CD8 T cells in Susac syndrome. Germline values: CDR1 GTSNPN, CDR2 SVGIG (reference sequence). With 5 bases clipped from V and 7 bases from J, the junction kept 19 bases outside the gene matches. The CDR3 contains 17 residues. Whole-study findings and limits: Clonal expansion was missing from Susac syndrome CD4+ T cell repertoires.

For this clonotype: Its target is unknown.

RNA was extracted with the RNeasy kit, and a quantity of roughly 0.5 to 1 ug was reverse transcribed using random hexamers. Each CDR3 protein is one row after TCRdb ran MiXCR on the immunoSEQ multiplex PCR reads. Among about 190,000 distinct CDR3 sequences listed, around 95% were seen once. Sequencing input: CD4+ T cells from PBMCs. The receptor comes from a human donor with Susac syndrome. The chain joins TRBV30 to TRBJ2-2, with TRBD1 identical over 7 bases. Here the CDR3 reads CAWSTDRSSNWVGELFF. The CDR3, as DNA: TGTGCCTGGTCAACGGACAGGTCCTCCAATTGGGTCGGGGAGCTGTTTTTT. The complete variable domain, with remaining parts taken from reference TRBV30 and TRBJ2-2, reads SQTIHQWPATLVQPVGSPLSLECTVEGTSNPNLYWYRQAAGRGLQLLFYSVGIGQISSEVPQNLSASRPQDRQFILSSKKLLLSDSGFYLCAWSTDRSSNWVGELFFGEGSRLTVL.